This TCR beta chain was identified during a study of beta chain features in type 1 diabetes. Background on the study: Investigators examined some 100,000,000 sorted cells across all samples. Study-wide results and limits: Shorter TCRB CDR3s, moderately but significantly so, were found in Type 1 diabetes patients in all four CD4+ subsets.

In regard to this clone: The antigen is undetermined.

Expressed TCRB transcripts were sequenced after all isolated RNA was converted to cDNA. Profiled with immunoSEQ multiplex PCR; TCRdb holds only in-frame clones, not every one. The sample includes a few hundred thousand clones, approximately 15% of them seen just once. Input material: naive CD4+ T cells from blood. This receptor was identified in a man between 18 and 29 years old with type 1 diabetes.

CDR3 sequence reads: CAWSILGGQPQHF. The CDR3 DNA sequence: TGTGCCTGGAGTATTTTAGGGGGCCAGCCCCAGCATTTT. The chain couples TRBV30 to TRBJ1-5; 7 bases map to TRBD1. CDR3 length equals 13 residues. Germline V gene sequence: CDR1 GTSNPN, CDR2 SVGIG (reference sequence). V lost 2 bases to trimming and J lost 7 bases; unmatched junction nucleotides: 5.